The 30 T cell receptor beta chains below come from one sample, sequenced in a study of T cells in Graves' hyperthyroidism and ophthalmopathy. Using RNA transcripts as the source, TCR beta CDR3 regions were amplified. The study used the HTBI primer set for a first-round RT-PCR of the TCR CDR3. TCRdb analysed the multiplex PCR reads with MiXCR anew, one entry per CDR3 protein. Of around 800,000 distinct CDR3 sequences listed, roughly 40% are singletons. Sequences were obtained from blood. These receptors were obtained from a man between 18 and 29 years old with Graves' hyperthyroidism.

This clonotype was counted between two and nine times. The genes are TRBV7-2 and TRBJ2-7; the D gene is possibly TRBD2 (5 bases). This CDR3 has 14 amino acids. V dropped 1 base and J dropped 3 bases, with 10 bases sitting between them. Germline V gene lookup returns CDR1 SGHTA and CDR2 FQGNSA. The CDR3 region has the DNA TGTGCCAGCAGCTTAGATCCCGGGGACTACGAGCAGTACTTC. Residues: CASSLDPGDYEQYF.

With respect to this clonotype: Germline and junction disagree at one end, which may indicate a read error. This sequence joins TRBV7-9 and TRBJ2-7; tentatively, D is TRBD2 (5 bases). The CDR3 contains 16 residues. Per the germline V gene, CDR1 is SEHNR and CDR2 is FQNEAQ (reference sequence). The CDR3 spells CASSQVEGGTSYEQYF. CDR3 coding DNA: TGCGCCAGCAGCCAAGTAGAGGGCGGCACCTCCTACGAGCAGTACTTC.

The rearrangement links TRBV11-2 to TRBJ2-5; a weak D match, TRBD2 (7 bases). Germline V lookup: CDR1 SGHAT, CDR2 FQNNGV. Trimming took off 5 bases at V and 5 bases at J, with 15 bases between the two ends. The CDR3 has 14 amino acids. In nucleotides, the CDR3 is TGTGCCAGCAGCCCCTGGACAGCGGGGGAGACCCAGTACTTC. Protein product: CASSPWTAGETQYF.

A remark on this clonotype: At one boundary the junction diverges from the germline segment, which might be a read error. The chain recombines TRBV7-2 with TRBJ1-1; a weak D match, TRBD1 (6 bases). CDR3 length: 14 amino acids. CDR1 is SGHTA and CDR2 is FQGNSA in the germline V gene. This CDR3 reads CASKRTGMNIEAFF. The CDR3 nucleotides are TGTGCCAGCAAACGTACAGGGATGAACATTGAAGCTTTCTTT.

V is TRBV11-3 and J is TRBJ2-5; 7 nucleotides align to TRBD1. Near its end, the DNA agrees better with TRBJ2-1, so the J call may be wrong. Germline assignment: CDR1 SGHNT and CDR2 YENEEA. The length of the CDR3 is 13 residues. The CDR3 DNA is TGTGCCAGCAGCTGGGGGACAGTTCCACAGCAGTTCTTC. It codes for CASSWGTVPQQFF.

This clonotype showed up just a few times. This chain links TRBV19 with TRBJ1-1, with unresolved D. The germline V and J ends were trimmed by 7 bases and 6 bases, with 15 bases remaining between them. This CDR3 comprises 13 residues. Germline lookup yields CDR1 LNHDA and CDR2 SQIVND (reference sequence). The CDR3 DNA reads TGTGCCAGTATCGACCTCACCCTAGCTGAAGCTTTCTTT. It codes for CASIDLTLAEAFF.

The chain recombines TRBV29-1 with TRBJ2-5, with TRBD2 matching 8 bases. The CDR3 consists of 12 residues. Germline assignment: CDR1 SQVTM and CDR2 ANQGSEA. V lost 8 bases and J lost 4; bases outside the gene matches: 6. DNA of the CDR3: TGCAGCTCCAGGACTAGCCGAGAGACCCAGTACTTC. Translation: CSSRTSRETQYF. The full variable domain, rest sourced from reference TRBV29-1 and TRBJ2-5, is SAVISQKPSRDICQRGTSLTIQCQVDSQVTMMFWYRQQPGQSLTLIATANQGSEATYESGFVIDKFPISRPNLTFSTLTVSNMSPEDSSIYLCSSRTSRETQYFGPGTRLLVL.

This clonotype was observed many times. The V and J genes are TRBV29-1 and TRBJ2-2; TRBD2 might be the D (7 bases). V lost 4 bases, J lost 7 bases, and 13 bases lay in between. The CDR3 sequence is 13 residues long. Germline assignment: CDR1 SQVTM and CDR2 ANQGSEA. CDR3 amino acids: CSVAREGDGELFF. The CDR3 coding sequence is TGCAGCGTTGCCAGGGAGGGGGACGGGGAGCTGTTTTTT.

This clonotype was picked up many times. The chain carries TRBV19 and TRBJ1-5; 7 bases map to TRBD1. V lost 11 bases, J lost 2 bases, and 12 bases stayed unmatched. Per the germline V gene, CDR1 is LNHDA and CDR2 is SQIVND (reference sequence). This CDR3 region has 15 residues. The CDR3 spells CASSRGPGGNQPQHF. The DNA for the CDR3 is TGTGCCTCTTCAAGGGGGCCGGGGGGCAATCAGCCCCAGCATTTT.

This clonotype was counted many times. Its ends do not fully match the called genes, so a read error is possible. The rearrangement joins TRBV29-1 to TRBJ2-5, with D unclear. The CDR3 covers 15 residues. CDR1 and CDR2 from the germline V gene are SQVTM and ANQGSEA. The CDR3 region is CSVEDPDVARESQYF. The CDR3 nucleotides read TGCAGCGTTGAAGACCCGGACGTAGCAAGAGAGTCCCAGTACTTC.

The chain combines TRBV12-3 or TRBV12-4 with TRBJ2-6, with D perhaps matching TRBD1 (5 bases). Trimming shortened V by 8 bases and J by 0 bases, and 17 bases separated the two germline ends. The CDR3 has 17 residues. This CDR3 reads CASRERGTSSGANVLTF. The CDR3, as DNA: TGTGCCAGCCGAGAAAGGGGCACGAGCTCTGGGGCCAACGTCCTGACTTTC.

This clonotype was recorded many times. The CDR3 reads CASSGTGLAANEQYF. In DNA, the CDR3 is TGCGCCAGCAGTGGAACAGGGTTGGCCGCTAACGAGCAGTACTTC. The chain uses TRBV10-2 and TRBJ2-7; weak D call: TRBD1 (6 bases). Germline CDR1 and CDR2: WSHSY and SAAADI. V was trimmed by 4 bases and J by 5 bases, leaving 18 bases between them. The CDR3 has 15 residues.

The chain has TRBV5-1 and TRBJ2-7; possibly TRBD2 for D (5 bases). The CDR3 totals 14 residues. V lost 5 bases, J lost 2 bases, and 14 bases lay in between. Germline V lookup: CDR1 SGHRS, CDR2 YFSETQ. DNA of the CDR3: TGCGCCAGCAGTCGGGCGGGCAGTACCTACGAGCAGTACTTC. The encoded protein is CASSRAGSTYEQYF.

This clonotype was counted ten times or more. This chain joins TRBV20-1 and TRBJ2-5; no definite D call. Germline CDR1 reads DFQATT; CDR2 reads SNEGSKA (reference sequence). CDR3 length equals 10 residues. Trimming removed 6 bases at V and 4 bases at J, with 6 bases between. Here the CDR3 reads CSAHGETQYF. The CDR3, as DNA: TGCAGTGCCCACGGAGAGACCCAGTACTTC.

In this sample, this clonotype turned up many times. The chain carries TRBV15 and TRBJ1-1, with unresolved D. Trimming pared 4 bases from V and 0 bases from J, leaving 9 bases between. The CDR3 covers 14 residues. Germline CDR1 LNHNV, CDR2 YYDKDF (reference sequence). CDR3 sequence reads: CATSTPSMNTEAFF. CDR3 DNA: TGTGCCACCAGCACCCCCTCTATGAACACTGAAGCTTTCTTT.

As concerns this clonotype: Since no conserved phenylalanine or tryptophan closes the CDR3, a read error is the likely cause. This chain links TRBV10-3 with TRBJ1-1; no clear D. The germline V gene has CDR1 ENHRY and CDR2 SYGVKD. The CDR3 loop spans 12 amino acids. CDR3 in amino acids: CASSLSVHEAFL. In nucleotides, the CDR3 is TGTGCCAGCAGTTTATCGGTCCATGAAGCTTTCCTT.

The chain is built from TRBV7-3 and TRBJ1-1; possibly TRBD1 for D (6 bases). Trimming pared 7 bases from V and 3 bases from J, leaving 15 bases between. CDR1 is SGHTA, CDR2 FQGTGA, per germline. The CDR3 extends over 14 amino acids. CDR3 sequence: CASKVQGFDTEAFF. The CDR3 DNA sequence: TGTGCCAGCAAGGTACAGGGATTTGACACTGAAGCTTTCTTT.

In its sample, this clonotype was seen a few times. This chain connects TRBV5-4 to TRBJ2-5; D is possibly TRBD2 (6 bases). The V gene's germline CDR1 is SGHNT and CDR2 YYREEE (reference sequence). The length of the CDR3 is 14 residues. V lost 0 bases and J lost 3, with 9 bases in between. The chain's CDR3 is CASSLGGAEETQYF. The CDR3 DNA follows: TGTGCCAGCAGCTTGGGCGGGGCCGAAGAGACCCAGTACTTC.

The sample holds a few counts of this clonotype. This chain's CDR3 is CASSPRHSSYNSPLHF. CDR3 in DNA: TGTGCCAGCAGCCCCAGACATAGCTCCTATAATTCACCCCTCCACTTT. This chain uses TRBV28 with TRBJ1-6; D ambiguous. The V end was cut by 6 bases, the J end by 0 bases, with 12 bases between. Germline loops: CDR1 MDHEN, CDR2 SYDVKM. The CDR3 sequence is 16 residues long.

The V gene is TRBV6-1, the J gene TRBJ2-7, with D unresolved. The V and J ends lost 6 bases and 3 bases respectively, with 9 bases between them. The CDR3 is 12 amino acids. Germline CDR1 reads MNHNS; CDR2 reads SASEGT. The CDR3 DNA reads as TGTGCCAGCAGCAACCCCGTCTACGAGCAGTACTTC. Amino acids: CASSNPVYEQYF.

This clonotype was picked up many times. One end of the junction is discordant with germline, which a read error may explain. The V gene is TRBV5-1, the J gene TRBJ1-1; the D is unclear. This CDR3 has 14 amino acids. Germline V gene sequence: CDR1 SGHRS, CDR2 YFSETQ. The CDR3 protein is CASSLSRGNTEAFF. The CDR3 coding sequence is TGTGCCAGCAGTTTATCAAGAGGGAACACTGAAGCTTTCTTT.

The chain has TRBV5-1 and TRBJ1-1; D ambiguous. CDR3 size: 14 residues. Deletions cut 3 bases from V and 3 bases from J, with 12 bases between. The germline V gene has CDR1 SGHRS and CDR2 YFSETQ. The CDR3 DNA follows: TGCGCCAGCAGCTCCACGACACGAGACACTGAAGCTTTCTTT. Translating gives CASSSTTRDTEAFF.

The chain carries TRBV7-9 and TRBJ2-7; tentatively, D is TRBD1 (6 bases). With 3 bases removed from V and 2 bases from J, the gap between germline ends came to 14 bases. CDR3 length: 15 residues. Germline CDR1 is SEHNR and CDR2 is FQNEAQ (reference sequence). CDR3 nucleotide sequence: TGTGCCAGCAGCTTGGGGGCTAGCAGGCCCTACGAGCAGTACTTC. Translated, it gives CASSLGASRPYEQYF.

A note on this clonotype: A clone one base away is much larger, so this may be a read error. The chain recombines TRBV29-1 with TRBJ2-7; D is unclear. Germline CDR1 is SQVTM and CDR2 is ANQGSEA. This CDR3 is built from 12 residues. The CDR3 DNA follows: TGCAGCGTTGAAGACCCTTATTACGAGCGGTACTTC. It is translated as CSVEDPYYERYF.

At least ten counts were recorded for this clonotype. The chain combines TRBV2 with TRBJ1-5; no definite D call. The CDR3 is 15 amino acids. V lost 2 bases and J 1 base, leaving 9 bases between the germline ends. Looked up from germline, CDR1 is SNHLY and CDR2 is FYNNEI. CDR3 coding DNA: TGTGCCAGCAGTGAACTGGACGGAAGCAATCAGCCCCAGCATTTT. Translating it yields CASSELDGSNQPQHF.

The chain combines TRBV7-9 with TRBJ1-2; 11 bases are shared with TRBD1. The length of the CDR3 is 13 residues. Losses at the gene ends were 4 bases for V and 8 bases for J; bases not matched to a gene: 3. Germline loops: CDR1 SEHNR, CDR2 FQNEAQ (reference sequence). The CDR3 reads CASSWDRGNGYTF. The CDR3 DNA sequence: TGTGCCAGCAGCTGGGACAGGGGGAACGGCTACACCTTC.

A single count supports this clonotype. The gene calls are TRBV9 and TRBJ2-5, with 7 bases matching TRBD1. The end of the DNA is better explained by TRBJ2-7, so the J call may be wrong. The germline V gene has CDR1 SGDLS and CDR2 YYNGEE. There are 17 residues in the CDR3. CDR3: CASSVAGTAPYSYEQYF. The CDR3 DNA follows: TGTGCCAGCAGCGTAGCCGGGACAGCACCCTACTCCTACGAGCAGTACTTC.

This chain connects TRBV19 to TRBJ1-5; D unclear. The V gene lost 5 bases and the J gene lost 3 bases, with 5 bases spanning the gap. From germline, CDR1 is LNHDA and CDR2 SQIVND (reference sequence). The CDR3 is made up of 12 amino acids. Here the CDR3 reads CASSGYNQPQHF. The CDR3 DNA sequence: TGTGCCAGTAGTGGGTACAATCAGCCCCAGCATTTT.

This clonotype appeared once. The chain joins TRBV7-9 to TRBJ1-4, with 12 bases fitting TRBD1. The J segment lost 5 bases and the V segment lost 2 bases, leaving 6 bases of the junction unmatched. The CDR3 extends over 17 amino acids. Germline CDR1 reads SEHNR; CDR2 reads FQNEAQ (reference sequence). The CDR3, as DNA: TGTGCCAGCAGCTTACTGGGGACAGGGGGCGTGAATGAAAAACTGTTTTTT. Its protein product is CASSLLGTGGVNEKLFF.

This rearrangement joins TRBV5-1 to TRBJ2-3; possible D gene TRBD1, 6 bases. The CDR3 is 15 amino acids. V lost 1 base and J lost 3, with 12 bases in between. CDR1 is SGHRS and CDR2 is YFSETQ in the germline V gene. CDR3 loop: CASSLTDSYTDTQYF. The DNA for the CDR3 is TGCGCCAGCAGCTTGACGGACAGCTATACAGATACGCAGTATTTT.